This TCR beta chain stems from a study of blood T cell repertoires in COVID-19. Study summary: Nucleic acid was either cDNA or gDNA, and it came from T cells, B-cell-depleted T cells, or PBMCs.

J lost 4 bases, V lost 8 bases, and 6 bases had no gene match. CDR1 and CDR2 from the germline V gene are WSHSY and SAAADI. The CDR3 loop spans 14 amino acids. Profiled with immunoSEQ multiplex PCR; TCRdb holds only in-frame clones, not every one. The sample lists around 140,000 clones, about 80% occurring once. This sequence was found in a human donor in a cohort sampled during active COVID-19. The chain joins TRBV10-2 to TRBJ1-1; 11 nucleotides agree with TRBD1. Sequencing was carried out using peripheral blood. The CDR3 bases are TGCGCCAGCCTGATTGGGACAGGGGGCACTGAAGCTTTCTTT. Its protein is CASLIGTGGTEAFF.